Sequencing of this TCR beta chain was carried out in a study of neurological immune-mediated disorders. Points from the study as a whole: No sharing of CDR3 amino acid sequences was observed among expanded clones across subjects, suggesting private repertoires in all groups. TCR clonal expansion peaked in HTLV-1-associated myelopathy patients and was lowest in multiple sclerosis patients.

V gave up 0 bases and J gave up 4 bases, with 12 bases separating them. Germline loops: CDR1 DFQATT, CDR2 SNEGSKA (reference sequence). This CDR3 comprises 15 residues. The cDNA was generated by 5'RACE with 10-nucleotide random UMIs. TCRdb processed the 5' RACE reads anew with MiXCR; each CDR3 protein has one entry. The table lists fewer than 25,000 distinct CDR3 sequences, roughly an eighth of them singletons. The study built unsorted libraries from 2 million PBMCs kept at -80 C. The sample holds many counts of this clonotype. The antigen remains undetermined. The TCR sequence derives from a woman aged 60-75 years with HTLV-1-associated myelopathy (HAM/TSP). The chain couples TRBV20-1 to TRBJ1-4; D unclear. Sequencing was done on a sample of PBMCs. The CDR3 region is CSARDRDLVNEKLFF. In DNA, the CDR3 is TGCAGTGCTAGAGATAGGGATTTGGTTAATGAAAAACTGTTTTTT.